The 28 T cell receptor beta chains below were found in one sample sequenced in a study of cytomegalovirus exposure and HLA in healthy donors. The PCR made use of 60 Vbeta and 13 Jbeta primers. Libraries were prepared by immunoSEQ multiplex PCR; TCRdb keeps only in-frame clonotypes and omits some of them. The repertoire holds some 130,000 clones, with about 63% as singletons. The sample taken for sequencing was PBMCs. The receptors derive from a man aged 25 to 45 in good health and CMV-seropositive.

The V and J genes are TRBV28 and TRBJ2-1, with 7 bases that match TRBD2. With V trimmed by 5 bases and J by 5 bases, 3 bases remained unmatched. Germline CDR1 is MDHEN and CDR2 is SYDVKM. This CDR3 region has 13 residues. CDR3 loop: CASSKRGHNEQFF. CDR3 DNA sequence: TGTGCCAGCAGTAAGCGGGGCCACAATGAGCAGTTCTTC.

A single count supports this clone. The CDR3 nucleotides read TGTGCCAGCTCACCTGGGGTAGCGGGATACTACGAGCAGTACTTC. Translated, it gives CASSPGVAGYYEQYF. The chain links TRBV18 to TRBJ2-7, with 8 bases fitting TRBD2. The CDR3 consists of 15 residues. Germline V gene lookup returns CDR1 KGHSH and CDR2 LQKENI. After removal of 3 bases from V and 3 bases from J, the junction contained 7 bases not matched to a gene.

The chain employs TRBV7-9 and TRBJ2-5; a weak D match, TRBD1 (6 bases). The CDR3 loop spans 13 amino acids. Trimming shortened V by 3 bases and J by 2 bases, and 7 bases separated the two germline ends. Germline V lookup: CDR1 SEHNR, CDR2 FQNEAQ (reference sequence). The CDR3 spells CASSFQGQETQYF. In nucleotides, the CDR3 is TGTGCCAGCAGCTTCCAGGGGCAAGAGACCCAGTACTTC.

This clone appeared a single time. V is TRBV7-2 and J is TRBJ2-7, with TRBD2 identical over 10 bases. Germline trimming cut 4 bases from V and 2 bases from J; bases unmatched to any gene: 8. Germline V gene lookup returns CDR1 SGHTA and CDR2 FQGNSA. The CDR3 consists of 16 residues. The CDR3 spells CASSSTGLAAAYEQYF. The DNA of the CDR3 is TGTGCCAGCAGCTCAACTGGACTAGCGGCAGCCTACGAGCAGTACTTC.

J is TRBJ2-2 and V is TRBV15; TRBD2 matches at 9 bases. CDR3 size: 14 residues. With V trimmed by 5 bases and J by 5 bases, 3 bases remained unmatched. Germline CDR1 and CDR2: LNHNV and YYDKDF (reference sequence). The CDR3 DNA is TGTGCCACCAGCCGTAGCGGGAGAACCGGGGAGCTGTTTTTT. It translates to CATSRSGRTGELFF.

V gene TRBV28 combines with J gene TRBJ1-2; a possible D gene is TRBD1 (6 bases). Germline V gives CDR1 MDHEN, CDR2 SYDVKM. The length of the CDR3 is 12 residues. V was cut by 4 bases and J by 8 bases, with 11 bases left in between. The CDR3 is CASSSLTGGYTF. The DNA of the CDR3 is TGTGCCAGCAGTTCCCTGACAGGAGGCTACACCTTC.

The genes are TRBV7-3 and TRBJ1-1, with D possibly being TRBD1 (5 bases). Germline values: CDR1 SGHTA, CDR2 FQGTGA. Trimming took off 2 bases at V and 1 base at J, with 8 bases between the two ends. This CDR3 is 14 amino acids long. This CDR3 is CASSLSGGNTEAFF. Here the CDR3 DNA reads TGTGCCAGCAGCTTATCGGGGGGGAACACTGAAGCTTTCTTT.

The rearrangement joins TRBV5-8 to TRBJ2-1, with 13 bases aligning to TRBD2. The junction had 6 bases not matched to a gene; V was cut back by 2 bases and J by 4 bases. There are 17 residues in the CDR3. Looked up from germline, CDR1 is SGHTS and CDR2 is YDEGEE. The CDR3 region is CASSLLPGLAGYNEQFF. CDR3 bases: TGTGCCAGCAGCTTACTACCGGGACTAGCGGGGTACAATGAGCAGTTCTTC.

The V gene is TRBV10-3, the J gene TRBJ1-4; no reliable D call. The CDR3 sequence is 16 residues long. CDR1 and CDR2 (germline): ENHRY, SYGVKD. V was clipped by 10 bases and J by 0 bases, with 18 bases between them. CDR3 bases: TGTGCCACCTCCCGTGCCCCAGTCTCAACTAATGAAAAACTGTTTTTT. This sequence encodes CATSRAPVSTNEKLFF.

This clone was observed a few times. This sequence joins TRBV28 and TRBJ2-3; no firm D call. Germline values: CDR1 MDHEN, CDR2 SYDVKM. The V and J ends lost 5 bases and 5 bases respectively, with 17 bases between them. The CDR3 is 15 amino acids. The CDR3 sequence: CASSHYTPGEDTQYF. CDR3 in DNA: TGTGCCAGCAGTCACTATACCCCCGGTGAAGATACGCAGTATTTT. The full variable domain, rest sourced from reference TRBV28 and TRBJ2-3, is DVKVTQSSRYLVKRTGEKVFLECVQDMDHENMFWYRQDPGLGLRLIYFSYDVKMKEKGDIPEGYSVSREKKERFSLILESASTNQTSMYLCASSHYTPGEDTQYFGPGTRLTVL.

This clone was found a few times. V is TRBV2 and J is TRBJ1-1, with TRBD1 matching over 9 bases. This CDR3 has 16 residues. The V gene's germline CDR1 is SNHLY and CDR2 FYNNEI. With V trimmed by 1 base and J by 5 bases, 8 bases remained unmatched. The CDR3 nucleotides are TGTGCCAGCAGTGAAGTTATAGGGACAGGGAATACTGAAGCTTTCTTT. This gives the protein CASSEVIGTGNTEAFF.

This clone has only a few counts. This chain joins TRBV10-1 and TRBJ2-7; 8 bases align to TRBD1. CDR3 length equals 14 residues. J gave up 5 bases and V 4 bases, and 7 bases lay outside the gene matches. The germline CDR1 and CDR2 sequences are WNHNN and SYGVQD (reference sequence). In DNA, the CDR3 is TGCGCCAGCAGTGCCCAGGGGGCGGTCAACGAGCAGTACTTC. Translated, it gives CASSAQGAVNEQYF.

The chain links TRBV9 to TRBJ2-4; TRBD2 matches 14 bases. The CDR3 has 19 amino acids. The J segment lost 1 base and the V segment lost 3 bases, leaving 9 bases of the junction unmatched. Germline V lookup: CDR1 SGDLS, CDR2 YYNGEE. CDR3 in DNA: TGTGCCAGCAGCGCCCCGCCGGGACTAGCGGGAGTGGCCAAAAACATTCAGTACTTC. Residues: CASSAPPGLAGVAKNIQYF. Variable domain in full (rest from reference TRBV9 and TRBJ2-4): DSGVTQTPKHLITATGQRVTLRCSPRSGDLSVYWYQQSLDQGLQFLIQYYNGEERAKGNILERFSAQQFPDLHSELNLSSLELGDSALYFCASSAPPGLAGVAKNIQYFGAGTRLSVL.

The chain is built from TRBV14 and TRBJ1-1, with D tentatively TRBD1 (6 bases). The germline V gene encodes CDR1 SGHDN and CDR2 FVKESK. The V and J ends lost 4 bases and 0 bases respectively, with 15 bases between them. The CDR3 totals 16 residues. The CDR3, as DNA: TGTGCCAGCAGCCCGATAGGGGGGGACATGAACACTGAAGCTTTCTTT. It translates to CASSPIGGDMNTEAFF.

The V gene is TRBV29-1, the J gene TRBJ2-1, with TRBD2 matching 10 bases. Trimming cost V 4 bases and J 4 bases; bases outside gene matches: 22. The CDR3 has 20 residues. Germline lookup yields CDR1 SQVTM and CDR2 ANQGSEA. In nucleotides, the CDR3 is TGCAGCGTTGTGCCTCATAGCGGGAGGTTTTCCTCAACGGGTTACAATGAGCAGTTCTTC. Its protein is CSVVPHSGRFSSTGYNEQFF.

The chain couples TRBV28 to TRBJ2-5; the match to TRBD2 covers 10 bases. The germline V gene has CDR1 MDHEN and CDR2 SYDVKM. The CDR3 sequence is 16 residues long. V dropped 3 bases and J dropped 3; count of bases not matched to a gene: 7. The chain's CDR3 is CASSFGASGSKETQYF. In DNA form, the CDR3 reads TGTGCCAGCAGTTTTGGGGCTAGCGGGAGTAAAGAGACCCAGTACTTC.

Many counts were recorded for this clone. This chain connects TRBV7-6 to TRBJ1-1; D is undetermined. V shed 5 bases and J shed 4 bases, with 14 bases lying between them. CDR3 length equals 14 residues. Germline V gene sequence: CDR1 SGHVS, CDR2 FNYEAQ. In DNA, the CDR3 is TGTGCCAGCAGCCCTTCTGGGGAGGGCACTGAAGCTTTCTTT. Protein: CASSPSGEGTEAFF.

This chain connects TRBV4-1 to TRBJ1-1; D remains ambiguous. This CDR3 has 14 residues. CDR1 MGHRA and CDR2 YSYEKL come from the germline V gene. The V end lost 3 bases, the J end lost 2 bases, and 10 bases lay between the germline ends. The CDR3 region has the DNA TGCGCCAGCAGCCACCGGGAGGGAAACACTGAAGCTTTCTTT. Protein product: CASSHREGNTEAFF.

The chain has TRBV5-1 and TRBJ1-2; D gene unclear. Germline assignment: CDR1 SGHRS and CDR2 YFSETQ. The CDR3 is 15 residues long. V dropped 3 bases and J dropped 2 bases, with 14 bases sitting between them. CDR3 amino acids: CASSSSGLRNYGYTF. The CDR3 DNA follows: TGCGCCAGCAGCTCCTCAGGATTAAGAAACTATGGCTACACCTTC.

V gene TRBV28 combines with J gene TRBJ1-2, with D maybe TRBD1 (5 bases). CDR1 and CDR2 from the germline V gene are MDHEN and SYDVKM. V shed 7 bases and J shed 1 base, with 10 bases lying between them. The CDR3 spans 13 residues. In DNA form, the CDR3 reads TGTGCCAGCACCATACAGGATAACTATGGCTACACCTTC. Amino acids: CASTIQDNYGYTF.

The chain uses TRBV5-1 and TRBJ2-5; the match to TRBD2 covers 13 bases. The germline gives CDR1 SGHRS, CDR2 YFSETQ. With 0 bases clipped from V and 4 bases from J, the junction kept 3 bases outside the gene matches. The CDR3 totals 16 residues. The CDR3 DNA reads TGCGCCAGCAGCTTGGGACTAGCGGGAGGTCGAGAGACCCAGTACTTC. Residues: CASSLGLAGGRETQYF.

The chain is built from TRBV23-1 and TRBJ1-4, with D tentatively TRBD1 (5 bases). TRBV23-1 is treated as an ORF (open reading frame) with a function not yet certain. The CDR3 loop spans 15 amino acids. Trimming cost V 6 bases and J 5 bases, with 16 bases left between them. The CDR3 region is CASSHWGGENEKLFF. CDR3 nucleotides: TGCGCCAGCAGCCACTGGGGGGGGGAGAATGAAAAACTGTTTTTT.

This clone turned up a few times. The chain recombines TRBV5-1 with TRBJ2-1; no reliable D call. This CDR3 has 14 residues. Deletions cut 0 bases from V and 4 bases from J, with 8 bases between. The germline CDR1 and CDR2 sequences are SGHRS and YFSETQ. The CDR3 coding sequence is TGCGCCAGCAGCTTGGATCGAGAGTACAATGAGCAGTTCTTC. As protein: CASSLDREYNEQFF.

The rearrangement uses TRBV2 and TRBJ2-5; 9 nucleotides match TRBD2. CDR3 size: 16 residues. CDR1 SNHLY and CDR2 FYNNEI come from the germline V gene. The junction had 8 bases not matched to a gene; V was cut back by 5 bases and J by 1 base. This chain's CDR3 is CASSFDLAGTQETQYF. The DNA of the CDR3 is TGTGCCAGCAGTTTCGATCTAGCGGGGACCCAAGAGACCCAGTACTTC.

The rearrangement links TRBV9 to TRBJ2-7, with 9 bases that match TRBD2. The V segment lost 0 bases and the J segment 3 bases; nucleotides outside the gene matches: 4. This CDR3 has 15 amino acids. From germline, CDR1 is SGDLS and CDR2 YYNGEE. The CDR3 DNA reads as TGTGCCAGCAGCGTAGCTAGCGGGGAAAACTACGAGCAGTACTTC. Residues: CASSVASGENYEQYF.

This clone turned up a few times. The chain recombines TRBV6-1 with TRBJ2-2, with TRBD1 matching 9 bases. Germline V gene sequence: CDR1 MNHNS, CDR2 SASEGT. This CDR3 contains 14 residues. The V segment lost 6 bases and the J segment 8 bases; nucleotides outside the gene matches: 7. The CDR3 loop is CASSRDRALGELFF. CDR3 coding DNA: TGTGCCAGCAGCAGGGACAGGGCTTTAGGGGAGCTGTTTTTT.

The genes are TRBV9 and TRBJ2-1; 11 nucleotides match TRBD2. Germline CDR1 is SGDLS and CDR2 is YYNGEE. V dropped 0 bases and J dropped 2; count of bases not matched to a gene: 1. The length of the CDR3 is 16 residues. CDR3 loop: CASSVGSGRAYNEQFF. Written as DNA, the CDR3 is TGTGCCAGCAGCGTAGGTAGCGGGAGGGCCTACAATGAGCAGTTCTTC.

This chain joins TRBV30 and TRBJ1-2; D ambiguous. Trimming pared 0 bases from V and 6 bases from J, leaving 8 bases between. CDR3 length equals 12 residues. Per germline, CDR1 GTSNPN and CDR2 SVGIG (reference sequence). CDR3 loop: CAWSVVRDGYTF. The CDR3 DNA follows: TGTGCCTGGAGTGTCGTGAGGGATGGCTACACCTTC.